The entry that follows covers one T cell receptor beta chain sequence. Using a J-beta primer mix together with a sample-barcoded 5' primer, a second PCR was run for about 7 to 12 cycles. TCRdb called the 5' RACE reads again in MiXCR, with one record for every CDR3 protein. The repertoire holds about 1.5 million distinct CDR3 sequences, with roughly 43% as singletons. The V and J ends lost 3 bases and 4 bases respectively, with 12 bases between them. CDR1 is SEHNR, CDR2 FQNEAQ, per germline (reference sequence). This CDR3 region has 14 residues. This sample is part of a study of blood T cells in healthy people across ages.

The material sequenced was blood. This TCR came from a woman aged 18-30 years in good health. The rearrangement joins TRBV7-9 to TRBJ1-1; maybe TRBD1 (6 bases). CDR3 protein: CASSFDRWATEAFF. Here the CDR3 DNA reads TGTGCCAGCAGCTTTGACAGGTGGGCCACTGAAGCTTTCTTT.